This T cell receptor beta chain was captured in a study of blood T cell repertoires in COVID-19. As for the study in general: Material from acute and convalescent COVID-19 was sourced from the United States, Italy and Spain.

Source study methods: Amplification of reference gene primers provided the estimated nucleated cell counts. Using immunoSEQ multiplex PCR, the repertoire was profiled, and TCRdb retains in-frame clones only, with some absent. That table furnishes V, J and clone size, whereas the DNA furnished D and trimming. The sample consists of about 94,000 clones, about four fifths of them appearing once. This CDR3 spans 12 amino acids. V gave up 5 bases and J gave up 3 bases; unmatched junction bases: 3. Germline V gives CDR1 SQVTM, CDR2 ANQGSEA. The rearrangement joins TRBV29-1 to TRBJ1-2; TRBD1 matches 7 bases. The source material was peripheral blood. The sequence came from a man in his 60s with acute or convalescent COVID-19. This CDR3 is CSVLQGDYGYTF. In DNA form, the CDR3 reads TGCAGCGTTCTTCAGGGGGACTATGGCTACACCTTC.